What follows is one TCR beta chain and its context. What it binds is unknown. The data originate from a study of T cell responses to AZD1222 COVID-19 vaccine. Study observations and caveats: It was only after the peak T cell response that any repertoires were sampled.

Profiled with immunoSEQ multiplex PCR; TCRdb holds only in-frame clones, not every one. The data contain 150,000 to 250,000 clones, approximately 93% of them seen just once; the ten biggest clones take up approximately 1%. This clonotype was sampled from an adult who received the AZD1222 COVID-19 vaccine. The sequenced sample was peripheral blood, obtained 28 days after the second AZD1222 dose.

In DNA form, the CDR3 reads TGTGCCAGCAGCTTTTCAGTGGTGAACACTGAAGCTTTCTTT. This sequence encodes CASSFSVVNTEAFF. J is TRBJ1-1 and V is TRBV7-2, with D hard to call. Germline V gene lookup returns CDR1 SGHTA and CDR2 FQGNSA. V lost 3 bases to trimming and J lost 0 bases, with 8 bases between them. CDR3 length: 14 residues.